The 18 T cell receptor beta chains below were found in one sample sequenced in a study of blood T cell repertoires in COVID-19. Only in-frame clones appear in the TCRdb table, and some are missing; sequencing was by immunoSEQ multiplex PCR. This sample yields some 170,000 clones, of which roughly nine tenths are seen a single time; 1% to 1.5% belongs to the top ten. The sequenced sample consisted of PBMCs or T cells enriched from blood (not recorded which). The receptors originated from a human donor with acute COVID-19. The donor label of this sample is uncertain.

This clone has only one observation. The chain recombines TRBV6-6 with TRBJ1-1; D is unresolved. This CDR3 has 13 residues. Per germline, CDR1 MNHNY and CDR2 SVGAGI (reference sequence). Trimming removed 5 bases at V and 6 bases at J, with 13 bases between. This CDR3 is CASSPVEGSEAFF. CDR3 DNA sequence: TGTGCCAGCAGTCCGGTAGAGGGATCTGAAGCTTTCTTT.

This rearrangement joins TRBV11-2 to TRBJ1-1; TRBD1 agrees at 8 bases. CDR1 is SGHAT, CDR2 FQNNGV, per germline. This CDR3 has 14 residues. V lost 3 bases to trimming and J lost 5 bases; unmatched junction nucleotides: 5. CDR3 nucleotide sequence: TGTGCCAGCAGCTTGGACAGGGTACGAACTGAAGCTTTCTTT. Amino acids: CASSLDRVRTEAFF.

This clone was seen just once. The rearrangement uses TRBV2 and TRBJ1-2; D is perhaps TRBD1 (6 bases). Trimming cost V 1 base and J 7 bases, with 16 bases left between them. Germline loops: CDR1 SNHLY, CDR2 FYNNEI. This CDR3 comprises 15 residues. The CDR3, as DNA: TGTGCCAGCAGTGAAGGTGGTCAGGGGCTGGGTGGCTACACCTTC. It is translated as CASSEGGQGLGGYTF.

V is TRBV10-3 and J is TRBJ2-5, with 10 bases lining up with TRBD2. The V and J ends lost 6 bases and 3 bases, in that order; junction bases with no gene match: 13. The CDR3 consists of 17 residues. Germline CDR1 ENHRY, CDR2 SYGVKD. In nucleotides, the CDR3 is TGTGCCATCAGCCCACTTAAAGCGGGGGGGCTAAAAGAGACCCAGTACTTC. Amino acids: CAISPLKAGGLKETQYF.

The chain's CDR3 is CASSLGVAAGGTDTQYF. The DNA of the CDR3 is TGTGCCAGCAGCTTAGGTGTCGCGGCAGGGGGCACAGATACGCAGTATTTT. V gene TRBV7-3 combines with J gene TRBJ2-3; D is possibly TRBD1 (6 bases). The CDR3 is 17 residues long. Germline lookup yields CDR1 SGHTA and CDR2 FQGTGA. V was shortened by 2 bases and J by 1 base, with 16 bases between the two germline ends.

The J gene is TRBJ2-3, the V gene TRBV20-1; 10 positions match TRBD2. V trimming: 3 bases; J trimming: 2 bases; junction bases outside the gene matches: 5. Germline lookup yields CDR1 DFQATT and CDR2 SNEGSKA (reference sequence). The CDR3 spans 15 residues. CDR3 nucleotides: TGCAGTGCTAGTGGACTAGCGGCCTACACAGATACGCAGTATTTT. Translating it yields CSASGLAAYTDTQYF.

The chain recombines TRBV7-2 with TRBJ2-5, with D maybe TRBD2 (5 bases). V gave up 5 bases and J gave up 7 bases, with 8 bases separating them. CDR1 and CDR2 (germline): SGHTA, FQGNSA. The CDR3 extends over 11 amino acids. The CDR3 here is CASSLRGTQYF. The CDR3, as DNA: TGTGCCAGCAGCCTCCGGGGGACCCAGTACTTC.

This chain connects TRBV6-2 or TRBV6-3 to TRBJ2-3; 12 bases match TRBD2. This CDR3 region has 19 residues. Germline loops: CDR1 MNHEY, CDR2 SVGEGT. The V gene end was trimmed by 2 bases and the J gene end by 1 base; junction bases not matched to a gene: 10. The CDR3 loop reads CASSYPTSGGPRGTDTQYF. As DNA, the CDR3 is TGTGCCAGCAGTTACCCTACTAGCGGGGGGCCCCGGGGCACAGATACGCAGTATTTT.

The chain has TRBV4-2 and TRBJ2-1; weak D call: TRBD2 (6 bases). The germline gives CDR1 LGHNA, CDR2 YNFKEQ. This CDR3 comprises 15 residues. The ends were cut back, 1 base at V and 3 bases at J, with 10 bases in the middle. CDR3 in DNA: TGTGCCAGCAGCCAAGCGGGCGGGGACTACAATGAGCAGTTCTTC. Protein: CASSQAGGDYNEQFF.

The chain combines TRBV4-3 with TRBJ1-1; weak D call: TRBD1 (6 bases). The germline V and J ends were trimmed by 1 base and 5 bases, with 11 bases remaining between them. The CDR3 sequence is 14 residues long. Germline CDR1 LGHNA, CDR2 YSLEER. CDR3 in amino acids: CASSQGGQRTEAFF. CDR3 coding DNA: TGCGCCAGCAGCCAAGGTGGACAGAGAACTGAAGCTTTCTTT.

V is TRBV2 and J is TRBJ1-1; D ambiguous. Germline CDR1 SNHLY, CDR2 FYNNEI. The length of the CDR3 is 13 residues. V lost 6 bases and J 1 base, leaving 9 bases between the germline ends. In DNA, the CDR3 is TGTGCCAGCAGCGTGCAGGAGAACACTGAAGCTTTCTTT. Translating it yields CASSVQENTEAFF.

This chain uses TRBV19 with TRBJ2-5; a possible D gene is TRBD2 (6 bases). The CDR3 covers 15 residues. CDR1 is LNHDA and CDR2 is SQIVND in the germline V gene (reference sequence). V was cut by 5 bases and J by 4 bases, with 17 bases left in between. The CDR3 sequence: CASSLQGGTGETQYF. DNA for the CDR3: TGTGCCAGTAGTCTCCAGGGAGGAACAGGAGAGACCCAGTACTTC.

The CDR3 loop reads CASSFTGVGMNTEAFF. CDR3 DNA sequence: TGTGCCAGCAGTTTTACAGGGGTGGGGATGAACACTGAAGCTTTCTTT. V is TRBV6-5 and J is TRBJ1-1; TRBD1 aligns across 7 bases. CDR1 is MNHEY and CDR2 is SVGAGI in the germline V gene. V lost 4 bases to trimming and J lost 0 bases; unmatched junction nucleotides: 8. CDR3 length: 16 amino acids.

The CDR3 DNA sequence: TGCGCCAGCAGCCAAGGGACAGGGATTGACGAGCAGTACTTC. Translated: CASSQGTGIDEQYF. The chain has TRBV5-1 and TRBJ2-7; 9 nucleotides align to TRBD1. The CDR3 runs 14 residues. Germline CDR1 reads SGHRS; CDR2 reads YFSETQ. J gave up 5 bases and V 4 bases, and 7 bases lay outside the gene matches.

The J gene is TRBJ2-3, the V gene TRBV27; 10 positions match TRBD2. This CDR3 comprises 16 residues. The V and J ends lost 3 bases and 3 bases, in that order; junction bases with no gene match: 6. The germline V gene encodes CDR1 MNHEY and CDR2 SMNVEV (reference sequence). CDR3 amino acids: CASSFSSGGATDTQYF. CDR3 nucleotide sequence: TGTGCCAGCAGTTTTTCCAGCGGGGGGGCAACAGATACGCAGTATTTT.

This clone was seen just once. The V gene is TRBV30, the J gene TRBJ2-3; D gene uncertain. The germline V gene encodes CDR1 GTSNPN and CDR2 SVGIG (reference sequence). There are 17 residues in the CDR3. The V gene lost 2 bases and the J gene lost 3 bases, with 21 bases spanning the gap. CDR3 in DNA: TGTGCCTGGAGTCCCCCTGGGCTGGTGCAAAAAACAGATACGCAGTATTTT. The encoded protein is CAWSPPGLVQKTDTQYF.

The CDR3 here is CASGRDRGGFGEKLFF. CDR3 nucleotide sequence: TGTGCTAGTGGCAGGGACAGAGGGGGCTTCGGAGAAAAACTGTTTTTT. The J gene is TRBJ1-4, the V gene TRBV12-5, with 7 nucleotides matching TRBD1. The CDR3 consists of 16 residues. V dropped 6 bases and J dropped 8; count of bases not matched to a gene: 15. CDR1 is LGHNT, CDR2 FRNRAP, per germline.

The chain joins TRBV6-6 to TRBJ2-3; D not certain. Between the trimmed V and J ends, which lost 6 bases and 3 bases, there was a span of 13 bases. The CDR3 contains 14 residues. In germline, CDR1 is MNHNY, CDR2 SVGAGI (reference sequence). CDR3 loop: CASSVADFTDTQYF. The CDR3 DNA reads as TGTGCCAGCAGCGTGGCGGATTTTACAGATACGCAGTATTTT.